A selection of T cell receptor beta chains follows, all from one sample in a study of a mutant IDH1 vaccine in newly diagnosed glioma. The antigens these receptors bind are not known. Some clones are missing from TCRdb's copy, which holds only in-frame ones; the method was immunoSEQ multiplex PCR. Of roughly 40,000 clones in the sample, 91% were seen once. Sequencing used PBMCs, obtained from a glioma patient whose treatment included an IDH1 peptide vaccine. The receptors come from a man aged 50-59 years with glioma. Each CDR3 is given with its conserved first and last residue. The D gene is left open where the match is weak. The size entry is marked missing in some rows and otherwise reads once, few, many or a size class.

>TRBJ2-7|.|.|TRBV9
CASSEGSYEQYF
TGTGCCAGCAGCGAGGGGAGCTACGAGCAGTACTTC
>TRBJ1-3|.|.|TRBV9
CASSVGSGNTIYF
TGTGCCAGCAGCGTAGGGTCTGGAAACACCATATATTTT
>TRBJ2-2|.|.|TRBV19
CASSIFGEDTGELFF
TGTGCCAGTAGTATATTTGGGGAGGACACCGGGGAGCTGTTTTTT
>TRBJ2-7|TRBD2|.|TRBV13
CASSLGTSGVYEQYF
TGTGCCAGCAGCTTAGGGACTAGCGGCGTTTACGAGCAGTACTTC
>TRBJ2-1|TRBD2|once|TRBV28
CASRSAGRVPGSYNEQFF
TGTGCCAGCAGATCAGCGGGGCGGGTACCCGGATCCTACAATGAGCAGTTCTTC
>TRBJ2-2|.|.|TRBV30
CAWSVLNTGELFF
TGTGCCTGGAGTGTACTTAACACCGGGGAGCTGTTTTTT
>TRBJ1-2|TRBD1|.|TRBV5-1
CASSRTGEGGNYGYTF
TGCGCCAGCAGTCGTACAGGGGAGGGGGGCAACTATGGCTACACCTTC
>TRBJ2-1|TRBD1|.|TRBV4-1
CASSLGTAVMYNEQFF
TGCGCCAGCAGCCTTGGGACAGCCGTGATGTACAATGAGCAGTTCTTC
>TRBJ2-2|TRBD1|.|TRBV2
CASSRGQLTGELFF
TGTGCCAGCAGCCGGGGACAGCTAACCGGGGAGCTGTTTTTT
>TRBJ2-7|.|.|TRBV13
CASSLEGSSTSYEQYF
TGTGCCAGCAGCTTGGAGGGCAGTTCGACCTCCTACGAGCAGTACTTC
>TRBJ2-5|.|.|TRBV6-1
CASSEAEQFLQETQYF
TGTGCCAGCAGTGAAGCAGAACAGTTTCTCCAAGAGACCCAGTACTTC
>TRBJ1-1|TRBD1|.|TRBV5-1
CASSMTGGSTEAFF
TGCGCCAGCAGCATGACAGGGGGGAGCACTGAAGCTTTCTTT
>TRBJ2-7|.|once|TRBV29-1
CSVEGRPYEQYF
TGCAGCGTGGAGGGGAGACCCTACGAGCAGTACTTC
>TRBJ2-1|TRBD1|.|TRBV6-5
CASSYAGTGSDNEQFF
TGTGCCAGCAGTTACGCCGGGACAGGGTCTGACAATGAGCAGTTCTTC
>TRBJ2-5|TRBD2|.|TRBV7-9
CASSLGRLAGFLETQYF
TGTGCCAGCAGCTTAGGTAGGCTAGCGGGATTCTTGGAGACCCAGTACTTC
>TRBJ1-6|TRBD1|.|TRBV6-1
CASTLTGVDHYPLHF
TGTGCCAGCACCCTGACAGGGGTCGACCACTATCCCCTCCACTTT
>TRBJ2-2|TRBD1|.|TRBV28
CATSRDSYTGELFF
TGTGCCACCTCCCGGGACAGCTACACCGGGGAGCTGTTTTTT
>TRBJ2-3|.|.|TRBV11-2
CASSLGPSDGSGTQYF
TGTGCCAGCAGCTTAGGGCCTTCGGACGGATCTGGTACGCAGTATTTT
>TRBJ1-2|.|.|TRBV5-5
CASSLEEGRSGYTF
TGTGCCAGCAGCTTGGAGGAGGGACGGTCCGGCTACACCTTC
>TRBJ2-3|.|.|TRBV25-1
CASSARDTLFTDTQYF
TGTGCCAGCAGTGCCCGGGACACCCTTTTCACAGATACGCAGTATTTT
>TRBJ1-5|TRBD1|.|TRBV7-2
CASSGTGGNQPQHF
TGTGCCAGCAGCGGGACAGGGGGCAATCAGCCCCAGCATTTT
>TRBJ2-1|TRBD2|.|TRBV4-1
CASSQELRLAGVGEQFF
TGCGCCAGCAGCCAAGAGTTACGGCTAGCGGGAGTAGGTGAGCAGTTCTTC
>TRBJ2-6|TRBD1|.|TRBV5-1
CASSSVSGTGTSGANVLTF
TGCGCCAGCAGCTCGGTCTCGGGGACAGGGACCTCTGGGGCCAACGTCCTGACTTTC
>TRBJ2-1|TRBD2|.|TRBV9
CASSPRLAESNEQFF
TGTGCCAGCAGCCCTCGACTAGCGGAGTCCAATGAGCAGTTCTTC
>TRBJ2-7|.|.|TRBV29-1
CSVEDRAYEQYF
TGCAGCGTTGAGGACAGAGCCTACGAGCAGTACTTC
>TRBJ1-1|.|.|TRBV4-1
CASSQDRKVRATEAFF
TGCGCCAGCAGCCAAGATAGAAAGGTCAGGGCAACTGAAGCTTTCTTT
>TRBJ1-6|.|.|TRBV10-3
CAITPGGYNSPLHF
TGTGCCATCACCCCGGGAGGGTATAATTCACCCCTCCACTTT
>TRBJ2-3|TRBD2|once|TRBV5-1
CASSSGTSGSWADTQYF
TGCGCCAGCAGCTCCGGGACTAGCGGGAGTTGGGCAGATACGCAGTATTTT
>TRBJ1-3|.|.|TRBV9
CASSVETDGNTIYF
TGTGCCAGCAGCGTAGAGACGGATGGAAACACCATATATTTT
>TRBJ2-1|.|.|TRBV7-2
CASSSDARSYNEQFF
TGTGCCAGCAGCTCGGATGCGCGGTCCTACAATGAGCAGTTCTTC
>TRBJ2-1|.|.|TRBV27
CASSLTSSSLGYNEQFF
TGTGCCAGCAGTTTAACTAGCTCCTCCCTCGGGTACAATGAGCAGTTCTTC
>TRBJ1-6|TRBD1|.|TRBV4-2
CASSPKPDRASPLHF
TGTGCCAGCAGCCCTAAACCTGACAGGGCTTCACCCCTCCACTTT
>TRBJ2-5|.|.|TRBV7-8
CASSLSRGGETQYF
TGTGCCAGCAGCTTAAGCAGGGGTGGAGAGACCCAGTACTTC
>TRBJ1-3|TRBD1|once|TRBV15
CATSSYSDRRAGNTIYF
TGTGCCACCAGCAGTTACTCGGACAGGAGGGCTGGAAACACCATATATTTT
>TRBJ2-7|TRBD1|.|TRBV15
CATSREPGQGGYEQYF
TGTGCCACCAGCAGAGAACCGGGACAGGGAGGCTACGAGCAGTACTTC
>TRBJ2-2|.|.|TRBV7-9
CASSTRLVDTGELFF
TGTGCCAGCAGCACAAGACTAGTCGACACCGGGGAGCTGTTTTTT
>TRBJ2-7|TRBD2|.|TRBV4-1
CASSQGLADYEQYF
TGCGCCAGCAGCCAGGGACTAGCGGACTACGAGCAGTACTTC
>TRBJ2-5|TRBD2|.|TRBV7-6
CASSLGNGRGETQYF
TGTGCCAGCAGCTTAGGAAACGGGAGGGGGGAGACCCAGTACTTC
>TRBJ2-7|TRBD1|.|TRBV15
CATSRDITGGYEQYF
TGTGCCACCAGCAGAGATATTACAGGGGGATACGAGCAGTACTTC
>TRBJ2-5|.|.|TRBV7-9
CASSFQETQYF
TGTGCCAGCAGCTTTCAAGAGACCCAGTACTTC
>TRBJ2-1|.|.|TRBV5-1
CASSLDYNEQFF
TGCGCCAGCAGCCTGGACTACAATGAGCAGTTCTTC
>TRBJ1-1|TRBD1|.|TRBV28
CASSRDRVTEAFF
TGTGCCAGCAGCCGGGACAGGGTCACTGAAGCTTTCTTT
>TRBJ1-5|.|.|TRBV7-2
CASSLVANNQPQHF
TGTGCCAGCAGCTTAGTCGCAAACAATCAGCCCCAGCATTTT
>TRBJ1-5|.|.|TRBV6-5
CASGTAEGQPQHF
TGTGCCAGCGGAACAGCAGAGGGTCAGCCCCAGCATTTT
>TRBJ2-1|.|.|TRBV28
CASSSPPRGGTHSYNEQFF
TGTGCCAGCAGTTCCCCCCCCCGGGGCGGAACCCACTCCTACAATGAGCAGTTCTTC
>TRBJ2-7|.|.|TRBV7-7
CASSLAWGPNRPYEQYF
TGTGCTAGCAGCTTAGCCTGGGGGCCCAATCGTCCCTACGAGCAGTACTTC
>TRBJ1-1|.|.|TRBV2
CASSPDTREAFF
TGTGCCAGCAGCCCGGACACCCGCGAGGCTTTCTTT
>TRBJ1-4|TRBD1|.|TRBV2
CASRPRDSINEKLFF
TGTGCCAGCAGGCCCCGGGACAGCATTAATGAAAAACTGTTTTTT
>TRBJ1-1|.|.|TRBV4-1
CASSQGDWLNTEAFF
TGCGCCAGCAGCCAAGGAGACTGGCTGAACACTGAAGCTTTCTTT
>TRBJ2-1|TRBD2|.|TRBV9
CASSATIPGLAGGPSEQFF
TGTGCCAGCAGCGCCACAATTCCGGGACTAGCGGGAGGGCCAAGTGAGCAGTTCTTC